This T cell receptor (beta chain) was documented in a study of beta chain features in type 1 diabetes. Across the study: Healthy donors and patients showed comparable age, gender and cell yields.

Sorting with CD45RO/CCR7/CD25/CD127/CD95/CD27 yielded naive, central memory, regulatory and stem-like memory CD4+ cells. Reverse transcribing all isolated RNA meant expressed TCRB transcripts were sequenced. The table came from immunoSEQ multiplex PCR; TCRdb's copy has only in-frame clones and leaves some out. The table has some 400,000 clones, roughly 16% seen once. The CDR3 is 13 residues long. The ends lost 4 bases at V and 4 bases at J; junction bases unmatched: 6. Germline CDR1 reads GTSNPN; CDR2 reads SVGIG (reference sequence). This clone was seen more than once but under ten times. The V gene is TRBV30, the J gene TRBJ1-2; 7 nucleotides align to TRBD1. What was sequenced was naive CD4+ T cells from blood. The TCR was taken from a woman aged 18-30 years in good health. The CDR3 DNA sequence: TGTGCCTGGACCGTACAGGGGAGCTATGGCTACACCTTC. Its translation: CAWTVQGSYGYTF. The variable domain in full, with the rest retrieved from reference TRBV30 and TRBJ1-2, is SQTIHQWPATLVQPVGSPLSLECTVEGTSNPNLYWYRQAAGRGLQLLFYSVGIGQISSEVPQNLSASRPQDRQFILSSKKLLLSDSGFYLCAWTVQGSYGYTFGSGTRLTVV.